These 20 T cell receptor beta chains originate from one sample sequenced in a study of patients and donors after allogeneic stem cell transplantation. TCRdb redid the calling of the RT-PCR reads with MiXCR, one entry per CDR3 protein. The data show approximately 170,000 distinct CDR3 sequences, with about 24% seen just once and roughly a quarter held by the top ten. Sequenced input: blood, either unsorted or a sorted T cell fraction (not recorded which). Receptors were obtained from a human donor who was either an allogeneic HSCT recipient or a stem cell or donor lymphocyte infusion donor (not recorded which). It is not recorded whose cells these are; they may come from a transplant donor.

This clonotype turned up a few times. CDR3 DNA: TGTGCCAGCAGTGAGGGATATAGACTGGCTGAAGCTTTCTTT. It encodes CASSEGYRLAEAFF. This chain connects TRBV2 to TRBJ1-1; D unclear. Germline V CDR1 and CDR2: SNHLY, FYNNEI. The CDR3 contains 14 residues. Trimming removed 3 bases at V and 6 bases at J, with 14 bases between.

In its sample, this clonotype was seen a few times. The chain has TRBV5-1 and TRBJ2-1; TRBD2 might be the D (5 bases). With 3 bases removed from V and 3 bases from J, the gap between germline ends came to 16 bases. Germline V gene lookup returns CDR1 SGHRS and CDR2 YFSETQ. The CDR3 is made up of 16 amino acids. The CDR3 bases are TGCGCCAGCAGCTGGGATGGTGACTATTTCTACAATGAGCAGTTCTTC. Protein sequence: CASSWDGDYFYNEQFF.

This clonotype appeared a single time. The J gene is TRBJ2-1, the V gene TRBV5-1; a weak D match, TRBD2 (5 bases). The germline V gene has CDR1 SGHRS and CDR2 YFSETQ. V gave up 2 bases and J gave up 8 bases, with 11 bases separating them. The CDR3 consists of 13 residues. The CDR3 spells CASSFGVADEQFF. Here the CDR3 DNA reads TGCGCCAGCAGCTTCGGGGTGGCGGATGAGCAGTTCTTC.

The V gene is TRBV20-1, the J gene TRBJ2-1; D is ambiguous. The V end lost 3 bases, the J end lost 4 bases, and 7 bases lay between the germline ends. In germline, CDR1 is DFQATT, CDR2 SNEGSKA (reference sequence). CDR3 length: 12 residues. CDR3 loop: CSARYEYNEQFF. For the CDR3, the DNA is TGCAGTGCTAGGTATGAGTACAATGAGCAGTTCTTC.

This clonotype was detected many times. The chain uses TRBV20-1 and TRBJ1-1; TRBD1 aligns across 7 bases. The CDR3 is 16 amino acids. V gave up 2 bases and J gave up 1 base; unmatched junction bases: 10. CDR1 DFQATT and CDR2 SNEGSKA come from the germline V gene (reference sequence). DNA for the CDR3: TGCAGTGCTAGAAGTAGTCGGGACAGAAAGAACACTGAAGCTTTCTTT. Residues: CSARSSRDRKNTEAFF.

This clonotype was picked up a small number of times. This rearrangement joins TRBV7-3 to TRBJ2-1; 7 bases fit TRBD2. There are 17 residues in the CDR3. Losses at the gene ends were 0 bases for V and 2 bases for J; bases not matched to a gene: 7. Germline V CDR1 and CDR2: SGHTA, FQGTGA. CDR3 nucleotides: TGTGCCAGCAGCTTAACGCCCCTAGCGGTTCCCTACAATGAGCAGTTCTTC. This encodes CASSLTPLAVPYNEQFF.

This clonotype occurred many times. The rearrangement links TRBV20-1 to TRBJ1-1; D is unresolved. Germline assignment: CDR1 DFQATT and CDR2 SNEGSKA (reference sequence). This CDR3 spans 12 amino acids. The V end lost 6 bases, the J end lost 1 base, and 9 bases lay between the germline ends. The CDR3 region is CSARTGNTEAFF. The CDR3 DNA is TGCAGTGCCCGGACGGGGAACACTGAAGCTTTCTTT.

Regarding this clonotype: A much larger clone differs from this one at a single base, so this may be a read error. The V gene is TRBV29-1, the J gene TRBJ1-2; 8 bases fit TRBD1. Trimming at V came to 7 bases and at J to 8 bases, leaving 18 bases not matched to a gene. Germline lookup yields CDR1 SQVTM and CDR2 ANQGSEA. This CDR3 contains 15 residues. CDR3 bases: TGCAGCGCAGCCCCGAGACAGGGGCCTGATAGAGGCTACACCTTC. This sequence encodes CSAAPRQGPDRGYTF.

CDR3 protein: CASSSGDRRDTEAFF. The DNA of the CDR3 is TGTGCCAGCAGCTCCGGTGACAGACGGGACACTGAAGCTTTCTTT. The chain carries TRBV27 and TRBJ1-1, with D possibly matching TRBD1 (5 bases). Looked up from germline, CDR1 is MNHEY and CDR2 is SMNVEV (reference sequence). The CDR3 covers 15 residues. Trimming removed 6 bases from V and 3 bases from J, with 17 bases in between.

The chain has TRBV15 and TRBJ1-6; D is uncertain. V was cut by 1 base and J by 10 bases, with 14 bases left in between. The CDR3 is 15 amino acids. Germline V gene sequence: CDR1 LNHNV, CDR2 YYDKDF (reference sequence). DNA for the CDR3: TGTGCCACCAGCAGAGCGATGGTCCCCTACTCACCCCTCCACTTT. Translated, it gives CATSRAMVPYSPLHF.

This clonotype was observed at least ten times. The rearrangement links TRBV28 to TRBJ1-1; D unresolved. V gave up 5 bases and J gave up 8 bases, with 9 bases separating them. CDR1 and CDR2 from the germline V gene are MDHEN and SYDVKM. The CDR3 is made up of 11 amino acids. Here the CDR3 reads CASSPDIEAFF. DNA for the CDR3: TGTGCCAGCAGTCCAGACATAGAAGCTTTCTTT.

The rearrangement links TRBV6-5 to TRBJ2-1; D call uncertain. The CDR3 runs to 15 residues. Between the trimmed V and J ends, which lost 0 bases and 3 bases, there was a span of 9 bases. The germline V gene encodes CDR1 MNHEY and CDR2 SVGAGI. CDR3 coding DNA: TGTGCCAGCAGTTACTCTGGCGCACTCTACAATGAGCAGTTCTTC. As protein: CASSYSGALYNEQFF.

The rearrangement joins TRBV7-8 to TRBJ2-1; D is unclear. Germline assignment: CDR1 SGHVS and CDR2 FQNEAQ. CDR3 length equals 16 residues. V dropped 7 bases and J dropped 0 bases, with 16 bases sitting between them. CDR3 in amino acids: CASIQYHKSSYNEQFF. CDR3 sequence (DNA): TGTGCCAGCATCCAATACCATAAAAGCTCCTACAATGAGCAGTTCTTC.

The CDR3 DNA is TGTGCCAGCAGCTTGTCAGCTGTCAAATCTGGGGCCAACGTCCTGACTTTC. This translates into CASSLSAVKSGANVLTF. The chain employs TRBV7-8 and TRBJ2-6, with D unresolved. V dropped 3 bases and J dropped 1 base, with 13 bases sitting between them. The CDR3 totals 17 residues. CDR1 is SGHVS, CDR2 FQNEAQ, per germline.

The CDR3 bases are TGTGCCTGGAGTTCGACAGGGTGGGGCCGTGGCTACACCTTC. Translated: CAWSSTGWGRGYTF. V is TRBV30 and J is TRBJ1-2; 7 bases are shared with TRBD1. J was trimmed by 7 bases and V by 2 bases; bases with no gene match: 10. Germline lookup yields CDR1 GTSNPN and CDR2 SVGIG (reference sequence). The length of the CDR3 is 14 residues.

The chain has TRBV20-1 and TRBJ2-4, with D tentatively TRBD1 (6 bases). Germline-derived CDR1 and CDR2 are DFQATT and SNEGSKA (reference sequence). This CDR3 contains 14 residues. V gave up 6 bases and J gave up 3 bases, with 15 bases separating them. The chain's CDR3 is CSALGTPRKNIQYF. The CDR3 region has the DNA TGCAGTGCCCTCGGGACACCTCGCAAAAACATTCAGTACTTC.

A word on this clonotype: The junction departs from the called germline gene at one end, perhaps through a read error. The gene calls are TRBV6-5 and TRBJ2-3; D is undetermined. The CDR3 spans 15 residues. Germline CDR1 MNHEY, CDR2 SVGAGI. The CDR3 DNA sequence: TGTGCCAGCAGCTACTACGGACCGGTGAGAGGTACGCAGTATTTT. It encodes CASSYYGPVRGTQYF.

This sequence joins TRBV28 and TRBJ1-2; 8 bases are shared with TRBD1. V dropped 6 bases and J dropped 4; count of bases not matched to a gene: 10. The CDR3 is 15 amino acids. Germline V gives CDR1 MDHEN, CDR2 SYDVKM. CDR3 loop: CASRMDRDPLYGYTF. DNA for the CDR3: TGTGCCAGCAGGATGGACAGGGACCCTCTCTATGGCTACACCTTC.

The rearrangement joins TRBV5-1 to TRBJ2-1, with D possibly TRBD1 on 6 matching bases. This CDR3 is built from 13 residues. From germline, CDR1 is SGHRS and CDR2 YFSETQ. V lost 0 bases and J lost 11, with 12 bases in between. Written as DNA, the CDR3 is TGCGCCAGCAGCTTGGCCGGGACAAGCCAGCAGTTCTTC. Protein: CASSLAGTSQQFF. The full variable domain, its missing parts supplied by reference TRBV5-1 and TRBJ2-1, is KAGVTQTPRYLIKTRGQQVTLSCSPISGHRSVSWYQQTPGQGLQFLFEYFSETQRNKGNFPGRFSGRQFSNSRSEMNVSTLELGDSALYLCASSLAGTSQQFFGPGTRLTVL.

This clonotype turned up a few times. The chain has TRBV5-1 and TRBJ2-3, with a tentative D call TRBD2 (5 bases). Per the germline V gene, CDR1 is SGHRS and CDR2 is YFSETQ. V shed 3 bases and J shed 2 bases, with 16 bases lying between them. This CDR3 has 16 amino acids. The CDR3 sequence: CASSSYGAEFTDTQYF. Here the CDR3 DNA reads TGCGCCAGCAGCTCCTACGGAGCGGAATTCACAGATACGCAGTATTTT.